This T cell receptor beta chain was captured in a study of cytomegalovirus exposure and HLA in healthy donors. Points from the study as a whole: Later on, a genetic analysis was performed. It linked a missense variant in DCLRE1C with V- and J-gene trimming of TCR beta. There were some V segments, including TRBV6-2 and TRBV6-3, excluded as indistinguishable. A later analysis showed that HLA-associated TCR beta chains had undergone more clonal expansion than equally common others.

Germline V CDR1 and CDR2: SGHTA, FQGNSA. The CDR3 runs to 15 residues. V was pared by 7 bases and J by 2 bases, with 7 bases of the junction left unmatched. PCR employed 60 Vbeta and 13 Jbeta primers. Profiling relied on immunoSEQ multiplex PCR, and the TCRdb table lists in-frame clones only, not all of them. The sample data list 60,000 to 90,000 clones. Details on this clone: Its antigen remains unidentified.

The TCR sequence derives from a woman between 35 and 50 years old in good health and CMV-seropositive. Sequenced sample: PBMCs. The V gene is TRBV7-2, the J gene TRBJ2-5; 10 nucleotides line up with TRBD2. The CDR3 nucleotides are TGTGCCAGCACCCAGCGGGGGGGAGCACAAGAGACCCAGTACTTC. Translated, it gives CASTQRGGAQETQYF.